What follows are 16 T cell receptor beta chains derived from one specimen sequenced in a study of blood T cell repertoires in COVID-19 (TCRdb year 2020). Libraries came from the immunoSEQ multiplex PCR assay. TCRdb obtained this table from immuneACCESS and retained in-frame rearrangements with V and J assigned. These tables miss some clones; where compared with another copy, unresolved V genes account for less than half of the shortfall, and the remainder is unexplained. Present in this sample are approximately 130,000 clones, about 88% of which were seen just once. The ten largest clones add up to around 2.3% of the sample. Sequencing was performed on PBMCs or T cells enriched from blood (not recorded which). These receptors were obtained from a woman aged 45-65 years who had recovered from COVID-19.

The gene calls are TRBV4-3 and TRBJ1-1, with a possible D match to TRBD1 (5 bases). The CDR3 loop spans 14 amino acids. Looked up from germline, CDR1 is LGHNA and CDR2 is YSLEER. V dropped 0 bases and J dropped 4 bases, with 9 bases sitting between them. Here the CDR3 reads CASSQDAGITEAFF. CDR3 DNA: TGCGCCAGCAGCCAAGATGCAGGGATCACTGAAGCTTTCTTT.

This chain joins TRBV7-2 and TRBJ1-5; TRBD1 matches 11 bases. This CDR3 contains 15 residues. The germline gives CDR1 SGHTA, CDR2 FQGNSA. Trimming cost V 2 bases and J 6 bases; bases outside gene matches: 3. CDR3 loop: CASSLQGQGAQPQHF. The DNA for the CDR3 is TGTGCCAGCAGCTTACAAGGACAGGGGGCTCAGCCCCAGCATTTT. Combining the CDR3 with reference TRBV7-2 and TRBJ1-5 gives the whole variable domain GAGVSQSPSNKVTEKGKDVELRCDPISGHTALYWYRQSLGQGLEFLIYFQGNSAPDKSGLPSDRFSAERTGGSVSTLTIQRTQQEDSAVYLCASSLQGQGAQPQHFGDGTRLSIL.

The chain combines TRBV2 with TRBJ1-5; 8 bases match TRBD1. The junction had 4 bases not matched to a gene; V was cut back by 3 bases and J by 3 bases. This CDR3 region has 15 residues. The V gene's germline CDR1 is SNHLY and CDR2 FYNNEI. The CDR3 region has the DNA TGTGCCAGCAGTGAGGGACAGGTCAACAATCAGCCCCAGCATTTT. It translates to CASSEGQVNNQPQHF.

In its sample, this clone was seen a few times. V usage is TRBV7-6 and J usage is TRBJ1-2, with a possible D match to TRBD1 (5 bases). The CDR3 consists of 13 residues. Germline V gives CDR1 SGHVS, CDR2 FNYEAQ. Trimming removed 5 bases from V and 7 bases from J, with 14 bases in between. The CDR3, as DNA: TGTGCCAGCAGCCGGTTCGGGGGTATTGGCTACACCTTC. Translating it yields CASSRFGGIGYTF. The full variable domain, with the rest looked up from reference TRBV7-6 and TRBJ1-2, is GAGVSQSPRYKVTKRGQDVALRCDPISGHVSLYWYRQALGQGPEFLTYFNYEAQQDKSGLPNDRFSAERPEGSISTLTIQRTEQRDSAMYRCASSRFGGIGYTFGSGTRLTVV.

The CDR3 bases are TGTGCCAGCAGCTTGGGGACAGGACCCTACAATGAGCAGTTCTTC. Translated, it gives CASSLGTGPYNEQFF. V usage is TRBV5-5 and J usage is TRBJ2-1, with 7 bases fitting TRBD1. The CDR3 contains 15 residues. The trim removed 0 bases at V and 2 bases at J, leaving 2 bases unmatched. Germline CDR1 is SGHKS and CDR2 is YYEKEE (reference sequence).

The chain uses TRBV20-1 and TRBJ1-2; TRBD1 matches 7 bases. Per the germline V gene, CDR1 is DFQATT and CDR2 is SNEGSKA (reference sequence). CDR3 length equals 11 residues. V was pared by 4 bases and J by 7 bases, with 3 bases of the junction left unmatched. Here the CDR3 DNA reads TGCAGTGCTACGCCAGGGGGTGGCTACACCTTC. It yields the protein CSATPGGGYTF.

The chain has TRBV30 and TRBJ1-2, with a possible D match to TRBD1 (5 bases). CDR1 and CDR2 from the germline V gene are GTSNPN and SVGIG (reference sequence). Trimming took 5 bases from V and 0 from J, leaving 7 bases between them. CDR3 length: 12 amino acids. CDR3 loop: CAWDRSNYGYTF. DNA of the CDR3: TGTGCCTGGGACAGATCTAACTATGGCTACACCTTC. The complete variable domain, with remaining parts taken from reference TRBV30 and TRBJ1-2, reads SQTIHQWPATLVQPVGSPLSLECTVEGTSNPNLYWYRQAAGRGLQLLFYSVGIGQISSEVPQNLSASRPQDRQFILSSKKLLLSDSGFYLCAWDRSNYGYTFGSGTRLTVV.

CDR3 DNA sequence: TGTGCCAGCAGCGGGACAGGGGGAATTGAGCAGTTCTTC. This gives the protein CASSGTGGIEQFF. This chain joins TRBV2 and TRBJ2-1, with TRBD1 identical over 11 bases. CDR1 is SNHLY and CDR2 is FYNNEI in the germline V gene. V trimming: 6 bases; J trimming: 9 bases; junction bases outside the gene matches: 4. The CDR3 runs to 13 residues.

CDR3 amino acids: CASSLGQTGSNQPQHF. As DNA, the CDR3 is TGTGCCAGCAGCTTGGGGCAGACGGGTAGCAATCAGCCCCAGCATTTT. This rearrangement joins TRBV11-3 to TRBJ1-5, with a tentative D call TRBD1 (5 bases). This CDR3 region has 16 residues. V lost 3 bases and J 0 bases, leaving 12 bases between the germline ends. Germline V gene data show CDR1 as SGHNT and CDR2 as YENEEA.

The CDR3, as DNA: TGTGCCTGGAGTGTACGCGCTATCGTTTATTGGGGGGGCGCGGGTTATGGCTACACCTTC. It specifies CAWSVRAIVYWGGAGYGYTF. V is TRBV30 and J is TRBJ1-2; D is perhaps TRBD1 (6 bases). The CDR3 covers 20 residues. The germline V gene has CDR1 GTSNPN and CDR2 SVGIG (reference sequence). The V and J ends lost 0 bases and 5 bases respectively, with 31 bases between them.

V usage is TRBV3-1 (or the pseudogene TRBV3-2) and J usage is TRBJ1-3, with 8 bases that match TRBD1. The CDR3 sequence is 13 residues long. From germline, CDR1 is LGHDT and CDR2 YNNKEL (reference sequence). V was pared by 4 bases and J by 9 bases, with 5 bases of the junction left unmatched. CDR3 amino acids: CASSPGQGITIYF. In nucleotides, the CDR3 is TGTGCCAGCAGCCCCGGACAGGGTATCACCATATATTTT.

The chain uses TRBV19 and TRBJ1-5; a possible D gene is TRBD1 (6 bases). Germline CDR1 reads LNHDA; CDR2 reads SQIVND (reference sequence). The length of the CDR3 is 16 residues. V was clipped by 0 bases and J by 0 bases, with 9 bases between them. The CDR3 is CASSIDRGNSNQPQHF. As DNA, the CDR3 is TGTGCCAGTAGTATAGACAGGGGCAATAGCAATCAGCCCCAGCATTTT.

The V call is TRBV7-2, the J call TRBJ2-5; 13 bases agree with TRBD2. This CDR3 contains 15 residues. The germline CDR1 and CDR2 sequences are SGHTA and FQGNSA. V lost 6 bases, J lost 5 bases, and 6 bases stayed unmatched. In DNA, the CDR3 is TGTGCCAGCAGACTAGCGGGGGGGCCGATGGAGACCCAGTACTTC. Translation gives CASRLAGGPMETQYF.

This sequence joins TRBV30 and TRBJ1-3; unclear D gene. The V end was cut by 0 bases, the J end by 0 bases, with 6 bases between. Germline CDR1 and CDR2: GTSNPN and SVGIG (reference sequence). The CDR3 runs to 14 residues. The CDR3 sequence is CAWSVGSSGNTIYF. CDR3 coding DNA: TGTGCCTGGAGTGTCGGGAGCTCTGGAAACACCATATATTTT.

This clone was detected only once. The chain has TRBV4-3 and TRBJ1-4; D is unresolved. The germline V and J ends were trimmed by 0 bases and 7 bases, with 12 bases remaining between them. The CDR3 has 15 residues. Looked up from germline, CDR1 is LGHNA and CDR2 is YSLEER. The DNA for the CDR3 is TGCGCCAGCAGCCAAGATCGGTCCCGATCTGAAAAACTGTTTTTT. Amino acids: CASSQDRSRSEKLFF.

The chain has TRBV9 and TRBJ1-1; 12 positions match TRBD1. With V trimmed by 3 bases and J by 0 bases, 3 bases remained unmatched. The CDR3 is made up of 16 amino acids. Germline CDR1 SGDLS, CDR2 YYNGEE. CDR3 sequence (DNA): TGTGCCAGCAGCGAGGGACAGGGGGCCTTGAACACTGAAGCTTTCTTT. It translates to CASSEGQGALNTEAFF.